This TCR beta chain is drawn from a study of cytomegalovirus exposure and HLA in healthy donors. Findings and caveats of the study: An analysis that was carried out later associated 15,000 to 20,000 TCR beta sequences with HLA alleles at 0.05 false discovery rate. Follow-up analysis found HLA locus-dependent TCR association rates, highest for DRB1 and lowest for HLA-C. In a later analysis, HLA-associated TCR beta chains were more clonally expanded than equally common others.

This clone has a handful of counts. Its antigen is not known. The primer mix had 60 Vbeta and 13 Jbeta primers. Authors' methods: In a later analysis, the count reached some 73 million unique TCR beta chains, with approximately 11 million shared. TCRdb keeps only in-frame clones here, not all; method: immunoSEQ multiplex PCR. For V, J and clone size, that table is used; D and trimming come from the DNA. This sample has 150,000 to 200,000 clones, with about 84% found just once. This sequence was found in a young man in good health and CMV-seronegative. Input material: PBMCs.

The CDR3 sequence: CASSLTARREQYF. DNA for the CDR3: TGTGCCAGCAGCTTAACCGCCCGTCGGGAGCAGTACTTC. The V and J genes are TRBV7-3 and TRBJ2-7; D remains ambiguous. The CDR3 consists of 13 residues. Between the trimmed V and J ends, which lost 0 bases and 7 bases, there was a span of 10 bases. Germline V lookup: CDR1 SGHTA, CDR2 FQGTGA.